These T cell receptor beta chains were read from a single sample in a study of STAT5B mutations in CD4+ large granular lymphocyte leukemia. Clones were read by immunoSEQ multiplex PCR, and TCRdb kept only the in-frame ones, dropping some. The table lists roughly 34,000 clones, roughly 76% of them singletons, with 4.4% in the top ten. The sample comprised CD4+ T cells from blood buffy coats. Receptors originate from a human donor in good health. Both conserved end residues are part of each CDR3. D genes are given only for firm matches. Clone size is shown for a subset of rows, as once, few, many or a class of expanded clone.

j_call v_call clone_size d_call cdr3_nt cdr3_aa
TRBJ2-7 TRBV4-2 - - TGTGCCAGCAGCCAAGGAGTAGGGGACGAGCAGTACTTC CASSQGVGDEQYF
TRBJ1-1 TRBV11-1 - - TGTGCCAGCAGCCCTTCGGGGCCCCCGGGGACTGAAGCTTTCTTT CASSPSGPPGTEAFF
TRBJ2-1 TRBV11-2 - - TGTGCCAGCAGCTTCGGGGTGGTCGAGCAGTTCTTC CASSFGVVEQFF
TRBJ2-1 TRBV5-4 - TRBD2 TGTGCCAGCAGCGAACCCGGACTAGCGGGAGGCAGGGAGCAGTTCTTC CASSEPGLAGGREQFF
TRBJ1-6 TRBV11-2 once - TGTGCCAGCAGCTTACCCCCCGGGGAGGGGCTGGACAATTCACCCCTCCACTTT CASSLPPGEGLDNSPLHF
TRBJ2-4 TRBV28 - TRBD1 TGTGCCAGCTCTACCTGGGACAGAAAGTACTTC CASSTWDRKYF
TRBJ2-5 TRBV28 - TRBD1 TGTGCCAGCAGTTTATACCCCGGGGCAGGGGGACCGGAGACCCAGTACTTC CASSLYPGAGGPETQYF
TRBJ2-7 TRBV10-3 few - TGTGCCATCAGGACATTCCACGAGCAGTACTTC CAIRTFHEQYF
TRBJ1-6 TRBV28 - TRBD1 TGTGCCAGCAGTTCCGGGACAGGCGATTCACCCCTCCACTTT CASSSGTGDSPLHF
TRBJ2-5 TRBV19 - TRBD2 TGTGCCAGTAGTAGTCAACTAGCGGGAGAAGAGACCCAGTACTTC CASSSQLAGEETQYF
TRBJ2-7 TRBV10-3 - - TGTGCCATCAGTGAGTCACGGTCGGGCGGAGCCTACGAGCAGTACTTC CAISESRSGGAYEQYF
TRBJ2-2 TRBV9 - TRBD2 TGTGCCAGCAGCCTAAGCCGCGGGAGCGGGGGCGGGGAGCTGTTTTTT CASSLSRGSGGGELFF
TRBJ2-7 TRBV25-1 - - TGTGCCAGCAGTGACGCAGGGAGGCTCTACGAGCAGTACTTC CASSDAGRLYEQYF
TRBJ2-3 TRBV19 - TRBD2 TGTGCCACCCAAGGGACTAGCGGGACATGGGATACGCAGTATTTT CATQGTSGTWDTQYF
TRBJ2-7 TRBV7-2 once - TGTGCCAGCAGCTTAGTGGCGTCTAGCTCCTACGAGCAGTACTTC CASSLVASSSYEQYF
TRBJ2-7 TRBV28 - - TGTGCCAGCAACCAATTCCCCCGCGGGCAGTACTTC CASNQFPRGQYF
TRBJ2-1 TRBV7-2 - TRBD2 TGTGCCAGCAGGGGACTAGCGGAATACAATGAGCAGTTCTTC CASRGLAEYNEQFF
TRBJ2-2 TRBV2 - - TGTGCCAGCAGTGAACGGCAGGGATGGGACACCGGGGAGCTGTTTTTT CASSERQGWDTGELFF
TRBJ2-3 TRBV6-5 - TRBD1 TGTGCCACTACGGGACAGGGGGCCGATACGCAGTATTTT CATTGQGADTQYF
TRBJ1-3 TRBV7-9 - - TGTGCCAGCAGCTTTAATGGTGGAAACACCATATATTTT CASSFNGGNTIYF
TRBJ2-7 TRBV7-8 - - TGTGCCAGCAGCTCGATAGACATACTAAGCTCCTACGAGCAGTACTTC CASSSIDILSSYEQYF
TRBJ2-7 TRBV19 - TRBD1 TGTGCCAGTAAGTCCCAGGGACAGGGAACCTACGAGCAGTACTTC CASKSQGQGTYEQYF
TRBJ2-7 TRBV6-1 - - TGTGCCAGCAGTGAAACCCAGGTTAGGGCCTACGAGCAGTACTTC CASSETQVRAYEQYF
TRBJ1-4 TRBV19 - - TGTGCCAGTAGTATCGGACGGCCAACTAATGAAAAACTGTTTTTT CASSIGRPTNEKLFF
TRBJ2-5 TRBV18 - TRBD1 TGTGCCAGCTCACCAGGGACAGGGGGCGAGACCCAGTACTTC CASSPGTGGETQYF
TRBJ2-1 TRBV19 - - TGTGCCACCTGGGCCGCAGGCTCCTACAATGAGCAGTTCTTC CATWAAGSYNEQFF
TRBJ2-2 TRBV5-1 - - TGCGCCAGCAACGGGGAGAACACCGGGGAGCTGTTTTTT CASNGENTGELFF
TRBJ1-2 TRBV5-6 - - TGTGCCAGCAGCTTGGTGAGCTATGGCTACACCTTC CASSLVSYGYTF
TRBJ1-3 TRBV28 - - TGTGCCAGCAGTTTAAGGGAGCTCCACACCATATATTTT CASSLRELHTIYF
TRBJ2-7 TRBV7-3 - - TGTGCCAGCAGCTTAACACCCGCGACTGACTCCTACGAGCAGTACTTC CASSLTPATDSYEQYF
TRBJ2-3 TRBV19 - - TGTGCCAGTAGCAAAACAAGCACAGATACGCAGTATTTT CASSKTSTDTQYF
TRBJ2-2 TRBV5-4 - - TGTGCCAGCAGCTTTTCAGGGAACACCGGGGAGCTGTTTTTT CASSFSGNTGELFF
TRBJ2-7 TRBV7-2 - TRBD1 TGTGCCAGCAGCTTAGCCGGGACAGGGAACCACGAGCAGTACTTC CASSLAGTGNHEQYF
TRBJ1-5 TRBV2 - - TGTGCCAGCAGTGAAAGGTCGGGAAGCAATCAGCCCCAGCATTTT CASSERSGSNQPQHF
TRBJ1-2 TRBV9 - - TGTGCCAGCAGCCCCGGGGCAGGGAACTATGGCTACACCTTC CASSPGAGNYGYTF
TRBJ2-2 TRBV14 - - TGTGCCAGCAGCCAAGGTTCCTTCGGGGAGCTGTTTTTT CASSQGSFGELFF
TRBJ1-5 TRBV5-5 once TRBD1 TGTGCCAGCAGCCTGGGAGGGGGCTGGCAGCCCCAGCATTTT CASSLGGGWQPQHF
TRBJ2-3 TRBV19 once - TGTGCCAGTAGATCGGCGCAGGGAGATACGCAGTATTTT CASRSAQGDTQYF
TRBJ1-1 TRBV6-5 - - TGTGCCAGCGGCCGGGGGGTGGCTGAAGCTTTCTTT CASGRGVAEAFF
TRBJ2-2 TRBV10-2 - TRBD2 TGCGCCAGCAGCGGACTAGCGGGAGGGCCAGGCGGGGAGCTGTTTTTT CASSGLAGGPGGELFF
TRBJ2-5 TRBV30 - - TGTGCCTGGAGTGACCTCGGGACGGTACAAGAGACCCAGTACTTC CAWSDLGTVQETQYF
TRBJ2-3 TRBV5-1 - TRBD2 TGCGCCAGCAGCTTTCAAGCGGGAGAAACAGATACGCAGTATTTT CASSFQAGETDTQYF
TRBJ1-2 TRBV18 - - TGTGCCAGCTCACCATCTGAACAGGGCCTCTATGGCTACACCTTC CASSPSEQGLYGYTF
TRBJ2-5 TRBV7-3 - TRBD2 TGTGCCAGCAGCGCCACGGCTAGCGGATGGGAGACCCAGTACTTC CASSATASGWETQYF
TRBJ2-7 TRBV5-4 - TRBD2 TGTGCCAGCAGCAGGGCTAGCGGGAGTGTGAACGAGCAGTACTTC CASSRASGSVNEQYF
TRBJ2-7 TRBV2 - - TGTGCCAGCAGCGAACAGGCCACGACCTACGAGCAGTACTTC CASSEQATTYEQYF
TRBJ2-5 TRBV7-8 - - TGTGCCAGCAGCTTGGGAGACCAAGAGACCCAGTACTTC CASSLGDQETQYF
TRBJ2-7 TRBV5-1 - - TGCGCCAGCAGCTCCCAGGACTTCTACGAGCAGTACTTC CASSSQDFYEQYF
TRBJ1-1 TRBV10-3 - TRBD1 TGTGCCATAAGGACAGGGCTGAACACTGAAGCTTTCTTT CAIRTGLNTEAFF
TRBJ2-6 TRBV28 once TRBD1 TGTGCCAGCAGTCAAGCACAGGGGCCCATGTCTGGGGCCAACGTCCTGACTTTC CASSQAQGPMSGANVLTF
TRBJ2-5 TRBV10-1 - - TGCGCCAGCAGTGAGTCCCTCCCGCCTAGTGGGACCCAGTACTTC CASSESLPPSGTQYF
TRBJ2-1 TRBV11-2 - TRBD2 TGTGCCAGCAGCCCTATTTGGGGGGAGGGCCGCAATGAGCAGTTCTTC CASSPIWGEGRNEQFF
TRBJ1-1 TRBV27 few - TGTGCCAGCAGTCTATACAGGGAAGGCCAAGCTTTCTTT CASSLYREGQAFF
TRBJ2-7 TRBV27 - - TGTGCCAGCAGTTTATCAGCGGAGTACGAGCAGTACTTC CASSLSAEYEQYF